This T cell receptor beta chain is from a study of blood T cell repertoires in COVID-19. Study-level information: COVID-19 samples collected from the United States, Italy and Spain covered acute and convalescent phases.

Germline-derived CDR1 and CDR2 are SGHAT and FQNNGV. The CDR3 extends over 15 amino acids. V was cut by 3 bases and J by 5 bases, with 17 bases left in between. Under the authors' procedure: Reference gene primers were amplified, and this amplification served to estimate nucleated cell counts. Method: immunoSEQ multiplex PCR; TCRdb's copy keeps in-frame clones and lacks some. D and trimming come from the DNA, and the V and J calls and clone size come from that table. This table holds 75,000 or so clones, over 75% found once. This chain links TRBV11-2 with TRBJ2-7, with D maybe TRBD2 (5 bases). The TCR originated in a man over 45 with acute or convalescent COVID-19. The sample comprised peripheral blood. The CDR3 reads CASSFDRDRQNEQYF. The CDR3 DNA sequence: TGTGCCAGCAGCTTCGATCGGGATCGTCAAAACGAGCAGTACTTC.